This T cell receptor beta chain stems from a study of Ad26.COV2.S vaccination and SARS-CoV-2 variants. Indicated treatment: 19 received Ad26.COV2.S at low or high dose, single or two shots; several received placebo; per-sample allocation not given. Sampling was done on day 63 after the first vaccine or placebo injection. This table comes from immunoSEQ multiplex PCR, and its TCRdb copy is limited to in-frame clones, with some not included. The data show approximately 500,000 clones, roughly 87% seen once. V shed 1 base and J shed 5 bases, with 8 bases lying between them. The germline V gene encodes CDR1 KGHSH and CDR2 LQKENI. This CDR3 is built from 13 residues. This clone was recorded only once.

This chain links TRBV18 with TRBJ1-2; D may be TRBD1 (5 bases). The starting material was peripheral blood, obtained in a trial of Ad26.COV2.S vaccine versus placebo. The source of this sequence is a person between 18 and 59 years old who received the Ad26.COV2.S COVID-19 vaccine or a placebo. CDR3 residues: CASSPRREYGYTF. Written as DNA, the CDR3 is TGTGCCAGCTCACCACGCAGGGAGTATGGCTACACCTTC.